These T cell receptor beta chains were read from a single sample in a study of regulatory T cells in long-lasting Graves disease. TCRdb processed the multiplex PCR reads anew with MiXCR; each CDR3 protein has one entry. The table lists roughly 420,000 distinct CDR3 sequences, 15% to 20% of them singletons. This sample also appeared in a second study, on T cells in Graves' hyperthyroidism and ophthalmopathy.

Source: peripheral blood mononuclear cells (PBMCs), taken at new diagnosis, from a patient treated with antithyroid drugs. These receptors were obtained from a woman younger than 45 with Graves disease. Both conserved end residues are part of each CDR3.

TRBJ1-1	TRBV29-1	CSVEQTEAFF
TRBJ2-7	TRBV6-2/TRBV6-3	CASALRTETYEQYF
TRBJ2-6	TRBV6-6	CASSYSLGTGGKLAGANVLTF
TRBJ1-2	TRBV28	CASSRQDYGYTF
-	TRBV29-1	CSVAQYNEQYF
TRBJ1-6	TRBV5-1	CASSLAFLNSPLHF
TRBJ2-1	TRBV2	CASNAVLYNEQFF
TRBJ2-4	TRBV28	CASSFRDRVGNIQYF
-	TRBV28	CASSTSGRARETQYF
TRBJ1-4	TRBV6-1	CASGLAGQGHEKLFF
TRBJ2-1	TRBV28	CASSLYTGTGGINEQFF
TRBJ1-2	TRBV24-1	CATSDLYSSYGYTF
TRBJ2-7	TRBV7-2	CASSLVGGSGYEQYF
TRBJ1-3	TRBV11-2	CASSLGPSSGNTIYF
TRBJ2-5	TRBV5-1	CASSLADSVGETQYF
TRBJ2-3	TRBV6-1	CASSDAGGRPGVDTQYF
TRBJ1-4	TRBV6-2/TRBV6-3	CASRPGDTTNEKLFF
TRBJ2-1	TRBV2	CASSEPLLRQFF
TRBJ2-3	TRBV7-9	CASSLASATDTQYF